This T cell receptor (beta chain) is drawn from a study of T cells in localized non-small cell lung cancer. The CDR3 runs 12 residues. Germline V gene sequence: CDR1 SGHDN, CDR2 FVKESK. V lost 8 bases and J lost 4, with 12 bases in between. Profiled with immunoSEQ multiplex PCR; TCRdb holds only in-frame clones, not every one. The sample contains around 96,000 clones, approximately 90% of which appear only once. V usage is TRBV14 and J usage is TRBJ2-7; D remains unclear. This TCR came from a woman aged 35 to 70 with stage II squamous cell lung carcinoma. Specimen: PBMCs, collected before any cancer treatment. For the CDR3, the DNA is TGTGCCAGCGGACCCCATGATTACGAGCAGTACTTC. Protein sequence: CASGPHDYEQYF.